A selection of T cell receptor beta chains follows, all from one sample in a study of cytomegalovirus exposure and HLA in healthy donors. Here immunoSEQ multiplex PCR was the method, and the copy in TCRdb shows in-frame clones only, minus some. The repertoire holds approximately 200,000 clones, with around four fifths as singletons. Sequencing was carried out using PBMCs. Receptor source: a woman in her forties or fifties in good health and CMV-seropositive. The CDR3 runs from the conserved cysteine through the conserved F or W. D genes are given only for firm matches.

CSVVFGGQQETQYF	TGCAGCGTTGTCTTCGGGGGTCAACAAGAGACCCAGTACTTC	TRBV29-1	TRBJ2-5	-
CATSRARASNQPQHF	TGTGCCACCAGCAGAGCCAGGGCTAGCAATCAGCCCCAGCATTTT	TRBV15	TRBJ1-5	-
CATSRGWNGQGFTDTQYF	TGTGCCACCAGCAGAGGATGGAACGGGCAGGGCTTCACAGATACGCAGTATTTT	TRBV15	TRBJ2-3	-
CASSTYTPGQGFTYEQYF	TGTGCCAGCAGTACCTACACACCGGGACAGGGGTTTACCTACGAGCAGTACTTC	TRBV28	TRBJ2-7	TRBD1
CASSLRVSGGVYEQYF	TGTGCCAGCAGTTTAAGGGTTAGCGGGGGTGTTTACGAGCAGTACTTC	TRBV28	TRBJ2-7	TRBD2
CASGTDFQETQYF	TGTGCTAGTGGCACGGACTTTCAAGAGACCCAGTACTTC	TRBV12-5	TRBJ2-5	-
CASSRPQGNTGELFF	TGTGCCAGCAGCCGGCCGCAGGGGAACACCGGGGAGCTGTTTTTT	TRBV7-8	TRBJ2-2	-
CASSVAEGLAGYEQYF	TGTGCCAGCAGCGTAGCTGAAGGACTAGCGGGGTACGAGCAGTACTTC	TRBV9	TRBJ2-7	TRBD2
CASSPGQVYGYTF	TGTGCCAGCAGCCCGGGACAGGTCTATGGCTACACCTTC	TRBV28	TRBJ1-2	TRBD1
CATSRVRSSYEQYF	TGTGCCACCAGCAGAGTCCGCAGCTCCTACGAGCAGTACTTC	TRBV15	TRBJ2-7	-
CSGKQGVNTEAFF	TGCAGCGGCAAACAGGGGGTGAACACTGAAGCTTTCTTT	TRBV29-1	TRBJ1-1	TRBD1
CATKGPPNEKLFF	TGTGCCACCAAGGGGCCGCCTAATGAAAAACTGTTTTTT	TRBV15	TRBJ1-4	-